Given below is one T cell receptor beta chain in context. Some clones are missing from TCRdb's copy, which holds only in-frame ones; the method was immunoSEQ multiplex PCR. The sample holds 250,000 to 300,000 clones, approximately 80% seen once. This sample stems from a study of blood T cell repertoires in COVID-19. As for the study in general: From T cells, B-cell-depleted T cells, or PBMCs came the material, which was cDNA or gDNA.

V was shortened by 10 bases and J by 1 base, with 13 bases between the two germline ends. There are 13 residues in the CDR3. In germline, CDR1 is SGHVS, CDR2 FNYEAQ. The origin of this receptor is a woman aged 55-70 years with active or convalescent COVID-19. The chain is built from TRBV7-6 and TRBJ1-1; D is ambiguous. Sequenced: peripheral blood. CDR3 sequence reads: CATRSASNTEAFF. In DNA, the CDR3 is TGTGCCACCCGGTCTGCATCGAACACTGAAGCTTTCTTT.